The next 5 T cell receptor delta chains were all read from a single sample in a study of gamma-delta T cells after stem cell transplantation. TCRdb reapplied CATT to the RT-PCR reads. The table shows approximately 2,900 delta-chain clones, with about 2.6% occurring only once. Sequenced input: gamma-delta T cells. The source of these receptors is a human donor. It is not recorded whose cells these are; they may come from a transplant donor.

This clone was observed many times. A far larger clone differs by one base, so this is likely a read error. This specimen includes other DNA sequences encoding the same CDR3. This chain joins TRDV2 and TRDJ3; TRDD3 matches at 8 bases. The CDR3 totals 23 residues. Germline assignment: CDR1 GEAIGNYY and CDR2 EKD. The CDR3 is CACDTVVRDTPEETSWDTRQMFF. The CDR3 nucleotides read TGTGCCTGCGACACCGTTGTCCGGGATACGCCGGAAGAAACCTCCTGGGACACCCGACAGATGTTTTTC.

There are a few counts of this clone. The amino acid sequence in TCRdb belongs to a much larger clone and departs from this DNA's translation at residue 11, likely a sequencing read error; the sequence shown is translated from the DNA. For the CDR3, the DNA is TGTGCCTGTGACACCATTGGCCTTCACACCAATAAACTCATCTTT. It specifies CACDTIGLHTNKLIF. The chain recombines TRDV2 with TRDJ1, with TRDD2 as a possible D gene (5 bases). The CDR3 length is 15 residues. Germline V gene lookup returns CDR1 GEAIGNYY and CDR2 EKD.

This clone was found a few times. This DNA's translation differs at residue 7 from TCRdb's protein, which comes from a much larger clone; a read error is likely, and the protein shown is translated from the DNA. This chain connects TRDV2 to TRDJ1; TRDD3 matches 12 bases. Germline CDR1 is GEAIGNYY and CDR2 is EKD. V trimming: 0 bases; J trimming: 2 bases; junction bases outside the gene matches: 9. The CDR3 length is 18 residues. CDR3 sequence: CACDTLSLGDTQTDKLIF. The DNA of the CDR3 is TGTGCCTGTGACACCTTAAGCCTGGGGGATACGCAAACCGATAAACTCATCTTT.

This clone was recorded many times. A far larger clone is just one base off, so this is likely a read error. The rearrangement joins TRDV2 to TRDJ1; D may be TRDD3 (5 bases). From germline, CDR1 is GEAIGNYY and CDR2 EKD. The CDR3 sequence is 17 residues long. CDR3 sequence reads: CACDTVGVGLYTDKPIF. In DNA, the CDR3 is TGTGCCTGTGACACCGTTGGGGTCGGATTATACACCGATAAACCCATCTTT.

This clone came up a few times. The TCRdb record carries a much larger clone's protein, which differs from this DNA's translation at residue 14; a read error is the likely cause, and the protein listed here is the DNA translation. CDR3 residues: CACDTVSTGGYDTAKLIF. DNA for the CDR3: TGTGCCTGTGACACCGTTTCGACTGGGGGATACGACACCGCTAAACTCATCTTT. The chain recombines TRDV2 with TRDJ1; 13 bases line up with TRDD3. The germline V gene has CDR1 GEAIGNYY and CDR2 EKD. The CDR3 is 18 amino acids.